This T cell receptor (beta chain) emerged from a study of blood T cell repertoires in COVID-19. Study at large: Nucleic acid was either cDNA or gDNA, and it came from T cells, B-cell-depleted T cells, or PBMCs.

Germline V gives CDR1 ENHRY, CDR2 SYGVKD. The CDR3 has 14 amino acids. After removal of 9 bases from V and 4 bases from J, the junction contained 4 bases not matched to a gene. Methods used by the authors: Reference gene primer amplification gave estimated nucleated cell counts. Method: immunoSEQ multiplex PCR; TCRdb's copy keeps in-frame clones and lacks some. From that table come the V and J calls and clone size; the DNA was used to work out D and trimming. The sample holds about 76,000 clones, approximately 90% seen once. This TCR came from a human donor in a cohort sampled during active COVID-19. Sequencing used peripheral blood. The V call is TRBV10-3, the J call TRBJ2-3; 13 nucleotides agree with TRBD2. The CDR3 nucleotides read TGTGCCATTACTAGCGGGGGGGGATCAGATACGCAGTATTTT. It is translated as CAITSGGGSDTQYF.